This entry concerns a single TCR beta chain. These data are taken from a study of blood T cell repertoires in COVID-19. V was clipped by 4 bases and J by 4 bases, with 12 bases between them. The CDR3 covers 14 residues. Germline V gene lookup returns CDR1 MRHNA and CDR2 SNTAGT. The protocol was immunoSEQ multiplex PCR, while the TCRdb copy is restricted to in-frame clones and leaves out a portion. The table shows under 300,000 clones, with approximately 80% occurring only once. The receptor was isolated from a woman under 30 with acute or convalescent COVID-19. The chain combines TRBV6-4 with TRBJ2-3; D is perhaps TRBD1 (5 bases). The sample taken for sequencing was peripheral blood. CDR3 loop: CASSGGQEADTQYF. The CDR3 DNA is TGTGCCAGCAGTGGGGGCCAAGAGGCAGATACGCAGTATTTT.